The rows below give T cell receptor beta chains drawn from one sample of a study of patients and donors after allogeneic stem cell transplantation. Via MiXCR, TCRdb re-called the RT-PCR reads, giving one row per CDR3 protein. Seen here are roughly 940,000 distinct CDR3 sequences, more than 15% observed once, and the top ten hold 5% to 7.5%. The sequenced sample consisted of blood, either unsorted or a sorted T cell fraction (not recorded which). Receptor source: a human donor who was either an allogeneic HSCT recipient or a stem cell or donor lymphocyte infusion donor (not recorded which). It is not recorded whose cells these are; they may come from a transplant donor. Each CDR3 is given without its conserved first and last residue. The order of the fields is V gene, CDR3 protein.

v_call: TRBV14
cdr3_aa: ASSQDLKGLALI

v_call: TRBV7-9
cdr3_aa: ASSAVTATEAF

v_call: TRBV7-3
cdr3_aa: ASSPQARLAQETQY

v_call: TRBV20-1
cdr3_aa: SAGLAVVGGELF

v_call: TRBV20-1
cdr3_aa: SAPLLGGPRATTQY

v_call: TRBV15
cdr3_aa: ATSSRPPGTGNYNSPLH

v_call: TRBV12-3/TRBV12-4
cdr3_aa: ASSPGGEATEAF

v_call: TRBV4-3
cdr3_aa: ASSPRQGYNEQF

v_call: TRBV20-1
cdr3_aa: SARGGQGRTDTQY

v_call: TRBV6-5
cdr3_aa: ASSFGQGLVIDSPLH

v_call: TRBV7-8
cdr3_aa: ASSLGGRGSEAF

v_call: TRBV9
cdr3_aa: ASSVDEGLGDEQF

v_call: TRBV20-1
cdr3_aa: SALLPDGYNEKLF

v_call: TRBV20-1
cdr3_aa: SARGGTGAFNEQF

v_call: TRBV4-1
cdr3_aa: ASSQISGTGFFPEAF

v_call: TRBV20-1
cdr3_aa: SARIVGNQPQH

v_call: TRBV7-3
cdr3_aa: ASSTQGGGTGELF

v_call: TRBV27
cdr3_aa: ASSFLGGRQETQY

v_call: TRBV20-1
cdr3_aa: SARDKKRDLYNEQF

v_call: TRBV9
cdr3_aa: ASSVDQRGGTDTQY

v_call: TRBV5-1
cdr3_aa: ASSLEVKNTGELF

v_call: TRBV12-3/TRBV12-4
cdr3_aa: ASGPVKTDTQY

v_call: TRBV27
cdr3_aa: ASSRARTSTDTQY

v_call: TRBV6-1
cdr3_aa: ASSEFGGGYEQY

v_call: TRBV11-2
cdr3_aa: ASSLGGLAGNEQF

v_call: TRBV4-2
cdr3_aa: ASSPLRRGASGELF

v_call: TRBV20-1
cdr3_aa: SARRIKNHSNQPQH

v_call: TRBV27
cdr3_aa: ASSLTVVGQNIQY

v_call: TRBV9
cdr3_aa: ASSLTPGRQSTDTQY

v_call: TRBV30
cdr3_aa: AWVNFQGNQETQY

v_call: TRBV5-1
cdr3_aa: ASSLRPGGISYEQY

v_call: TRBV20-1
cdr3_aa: SAGGNNEQF

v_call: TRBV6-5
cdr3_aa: ASSSGTGTGANVLT

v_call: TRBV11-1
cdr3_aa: ASSFPAWRGQQF

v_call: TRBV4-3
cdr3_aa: ASSQDFARLTDTQY

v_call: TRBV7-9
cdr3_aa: ASSSPRTGFMEY

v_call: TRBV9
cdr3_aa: ASSATWTSGSSADTQY

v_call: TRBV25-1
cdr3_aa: ASTNRSGHYEQY

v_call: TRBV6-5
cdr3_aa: ASSRGDSGYT

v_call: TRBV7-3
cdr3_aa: ASSLEFSYNEQF

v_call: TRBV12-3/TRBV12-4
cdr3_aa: ASSSWTGSSYEQY

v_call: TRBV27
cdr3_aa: ASSSFGQGGTEAF

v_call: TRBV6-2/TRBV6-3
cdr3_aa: ASSSGTSGSDEQY

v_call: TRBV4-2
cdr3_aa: ASSQEALVNEQY

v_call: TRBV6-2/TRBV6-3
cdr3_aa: ASSYKTSGANEQF

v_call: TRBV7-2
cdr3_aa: ASSLGPGVYEQF

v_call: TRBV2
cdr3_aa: ASRDLAGGYNEQF

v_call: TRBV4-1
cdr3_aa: ASSQDWGTSGRSSYNEQF

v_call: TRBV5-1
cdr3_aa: ASSLRTSGGYSYEQY

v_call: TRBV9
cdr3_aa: ASSATGGYGYT

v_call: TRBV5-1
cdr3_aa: ASSFGTGQEEQY

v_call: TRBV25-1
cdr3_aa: ASSGVGGGDTEAF

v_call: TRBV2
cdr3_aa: ASKWYFTDTQY

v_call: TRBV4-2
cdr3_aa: ASSGQTLH

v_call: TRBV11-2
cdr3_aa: ASSLDSVGEFQETQY

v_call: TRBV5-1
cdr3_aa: ASSPDGTGHEQY

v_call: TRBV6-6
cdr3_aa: ASNQRSVWTQY

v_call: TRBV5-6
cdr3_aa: ASRGPGGLAGKETQY

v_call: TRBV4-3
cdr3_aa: ASSQDRQGSYEQY

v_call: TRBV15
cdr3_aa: ATSRGGTVQETQY